These T cell receptor beta chains were read from a single sample in a study of glioma-infiltrating T cells. TCRdb re-analysed the multiplex PCR reads in MiXCR, keeping a single row per CDR3 protein. The data show around 120,000 distinct CDR3 sequences, 20% to 25% seen once. The sample taken for sequencing was glioma tissue, nonneoplastic brain tissue, or PBMCs (not recorded which). The receptors were gathered from a human donor with low-grade glioma or glioblastoma, undergoing nonglioma brain surgery, or in good health (not recorded which). CDR3s include the opening cysteine and the closing phenylalanine or tryptophan. The D gene is left open where the match is weak. Size is stated for part of the rows, as once, few or many counts, or as a class when the clone is expanded.

J gene | V gene | clone size | D gene | CDR3 protein | CDR3 DNA
TRBJ1-2 | TRBV6-1 | . | . | CASSERTPGGGYTF | TGTGCCAGCAGTGAAAGGACCCCTGGGGGTGGCTACACCTTC
TRBJ2-1 | TRBV20-1 | many | . | CSATGTPNEQFF | TGCAGTGCTACCGGGACTCCCAATGAGCAGTTCTTC
TRBJ1-5 | TRBV4-1 | . | TRBD1 | CASSAEGTGNQPQHF | TGCGCCAGCAGCGCGGAAGGGACAGGGAATCAGCCCCAGCATTTT
TRBJ1-1 | TRBV6-1 | many | . | CASRRGHSGTEAFF | TGTGCCAGCAGAAGGGGACACAGTGGCACTGAAGCTTTCTTT
TRBJ1-6 | TRBV7-2 | few | TRBD1 | CASSMGQDNSPLHF | TGTGCCAGCAGCATGGGACAGGATAATTCACCCCTCCACTTT
TRBJ1-1 | TRBV14 | . | . | CASSQAGRRNTEAFF | TGTGCCAGCAGCCAAGCGGGCCGCCGGAACACTGAAGCTTTCTTT
TRBJ2-3 | TRBV6-9 | . | . | CAISDSGSEADTQYF | TGTGCCATCAGTGATTCGGGGAGTGAGGCAGATACGCAGTATTTT
TRBJ1-3 | TRBV6-5 | . | . | CASSYSASSSGNTTYF | TGTGCCAGCAGTTACTCGGCAAGCAGCTCTGGAAACACCACATATTTT
TRBJ2-2 | TRBV7-2 | . | TRBD1 | CASSLRGQPNTGELFF | TGTGCCAGCAGTTTACGGGGACAGCCGAACACCGGGGAGCTGTTTTTT
TRBJ2-1 | TRBV27 | many | . | CASSFQDVGEQFF | TGTGCCAGCAGCTTCCAGGATGTGGGTGAGCAGTTCTTC
TRBJ2-3 | TRBV4-1 | few | . | CASSRGAGVVDTQYF | TGCGCCAGCAGCCGGGGCGCAGGGGTAGTAGATACGCAGTATTTT
TRBJ2-3 | TRBV19 | few | TRBD1 | CASTSTGGVDTQYF | TGTGCCAGTACCTCGACAGGGGGCGTAGATACGCAGTATTTT
TRBJ2-5 | TRBV20-1 | many | TRBD1 | CSATTRDRGRDGETQYF | TGCAGTGCCACAACCCGGGACAGGGGGCGAGACGGAGAGACCCAGTACTTC
TRBJ1-6 | TRBV6-1 | . | TRBD1 | CASRSPGQGISPLHF | TGTGCCAGCAGAAGCCCGGGACAGGGAATTTCACCCCTCCACTTT
TRBJ2-1 | TRBV7-2 | . | . | CASSPSGFSYNEQFF | TGTGCCAGCAGCCCCTCAGGGTTCTCCTACAATGAGCAGTTCTTC
TRBJ2-5 | TRBV25-1 | . | . | CASSGGTRGDWETQYF | TGTGCCAGCAGTGGAGGGACCAGGGGAGATTGGGAGACCCAGTACTTC
TRBJ2-5 | TRBV28 | few | TRBD1 | CASRTGTAQETQYF | TGTGCCAGCAGAACCGGGACAGCCCAAGAGACCCAGTACTTC
TRBJ2-5 | TRBV7-8 | few | TRBD2 | CASSLAASGAETQYF | TGTGCCAGCAGCTTAGCTGCTAGCGGGGCTGAGACCCAGTACTTC
TRBJ2-5 | TRBV6-2/TRBV6-3 | many | TRBD1 | CASSPGQGETQYF | TGTGCCAGCAGCCCGGGACAGGGGGAGACCCAGTACTTC
TRBJ2-1 | TRBV20-1 | many | . | CSAWNRLEQFF | TGCAGTGCTTGGAACCGACTAGAGCAGTTCTTC
TRBJ2-1 | TRBV7-9 | . | . | CASSPVVGGNYNEQFF | TGTGCCAGCAGCCCCGTTGTCGGGGGAAACTACAATGAGCAGTTCTTC
TRBJ2-2 | TRBV27 | . | TRBD2 | CASSPGLALANTGELFF | TGTGCCAGCAGTCCCGGACTAGCTTTGGCGAACACCGGGGAGCTGTTTTTT
TRBJ2-3 | TRBV6-6 | . | . | CASSFLRVGHKQYF | TGTGCCAGCAGTTTTCTCAGGGTGGGACATAAGCAGTATTTT
TRBJ1-2 | TRBV6-1 | many | . | CASSLTGGYGYTF | TGTGCCAGCAGTCTAACAGGAGGCTATGGCTACACCTTC
TRBJ1-6 | TRBV3-1 | once | . | CASSRQTNSPLHF | TGTGCCAGCAGTAGACAGACTAATTCACCCCTCCACTTT
TRBJ2-6 | TRBV6-1 | . | . | CASSPRTVSGANVLTF | TGTGCCAGCAGTCCCCGAACAGTCTCTGGGGCCAACGTCCTGACTTTC
TRBJ1-1 | TRBV18 | . | . | CASSRLEGNTEAFF | TGTGCCAGCTCACGGTTGGAGGGGAACACTGAAGCTTTCTTT
TRBJ1-1 | TRBV18 | . | TRBD1 | CASSPGTGMTEAIF | TGTGCCAGCTCACCCGGGACAGGGATGACTGAAGCTATCTTT
TRBJ1-2 | TRBV27 | many | . | CAKTRGYTF | TGTGCCAAGACTCGTGGCTACACCTTC
TRBJ1-1 | TRBV6-1 | many | . | CASSPGGRITEAFF | TGTGCCAGCAGTCCGGGGGGGCGAATCACTGAAGCTTTCTTT
TRBJ2-1 | TRBV27 | many | TRBD2 | CASGFPAGGGNEQFF | TGTGCCAGCGGCTTCCCGGCGGGGGGGGGGAATGAGCAGTTCTTC
TRBJ2-3 | TRBV7-8 | . | . | CASSLKLLEGTDTQYF | TGTGCCAGCAGCTTAAAGCTGCTAGAGGGCACAGATACGCAGTATTTT
TRBJ1-1 | TRBV11-1 | many | . | CASSYYTEAFF | TGTGCCAGCAGCTATTACACTGAAGCTTTCTTT
TRBJ1-5 | TRBV15 | . | . | CATSSEGGAQPQHF | TGTGCCACCAGTTCCGAGGGTGGTGCGCAGCCCCAGCATTTT
TRBJ2-1 | TRBV6-1 | few | TRBD1 | CASSLDGQGFGNEQFF | TGTGCCAGCAGCCTTGATGGACAGGGATTCGGCAATGAGCAGTTCTTC
TRBJ2-3 | TRBV20-1 | few | TRBD1 | CSARAGTDSTDTQYF | TGCAGTGCTAGAGCCGGGACAGACAGCACAGATACGCAGTATTTT
TRBJ2-2 | TRBV20-1 | . | . | CSAKLRSPNTGELFF | TGCAGTGCTAAGCTTCGGTCCCCGAACACCGGGGAGCTGTTTTTT
TRBJ1-1 | TRBV24-1 | few | . | CATSNVRSDTEAFF | TGTGCCACCAGTAACGTCCGGTCGGACACTGAAGCTTTCTTT
TRBJ1-2 | TRBV15 | few | . | CATSRVGGRRDGYTF | TGTGCCACCAGCAGAGTCGGGGGTCGTAGAGATGGCTACACCTTC
TRBJ1-1 | TRBV10-3 | . | . | CAISGPGGRNAEAFF | TGTGCCATCAGTGGTCCCGGGGGGCGAAACGCTGAAGCTTTCTTT
TRBJ1-6 | TRBV12-3/TRBV12-4 | few | . | CASRAGSYNSPLHF | TGTGCCAGCAGGGCGGGCTCCTATAATTCACCCCTCCACTTT
TRBJ2-5 | TRBV7-3 | few | . | CASSWGGGQETQYF | TGTGCCAGCAGCTGGGGCGGAGGGCAAGAGACCCAGTACTTC
TRBJ1-6 | TRBV5-1 | . | . | CASSLRGGDRNSPLHF | TGCGCCAGCAGCTTGAGAGGGGGTGATCGTAATTCACCCCTCCACTTT
TRBJ1-1 | TRBV7-3 | . | . | CASSLSPGMNTEAFF | TGTGCCAGCAGCTTATCGCCGGGTATGAACACTGAAGCTTTCTTT
TRBJ1-6 | TRBV19 | few | TRBD1 | CASSIEKWTGNNSPLHF | TGTGCCAGTAGTATAGAAAAATGGACAGGCAATAATTCACCCCTCCACTTT
TRBJ2-1 | TRBV20-1 | . | TRBD2 | CSAGTSGGRRNERFF | TGCAGTGCTGGGACTAGCGGGGGTCGTCGGAATGAGCGGTTCTTC
TRBJ2-1 | TRBV6-1 | . | . | CASSLSAGQNSYNEQFF | TGTGCCAGCAGTCTCTCGGCGGGACAAAACAGCTACAATGAGCAGTTCTTC
TRBJ2-3 | TRBV6-1 | many | TRBD2 | CASSLLAGGADTQYF | TGTGCCAGCAGCCTGCTAGCGGGGGGTGCGGATACGCAGTATTTT
TRBJ2-5 | TRBV7-7 | . | . | CASSASGTQETQYF | TGTGCCAGCAGCGCCTCGGGGACCCAAGAGACCCAGTACTTC
TRBJ1-2 | TRBV15 | few | . | CATSTYGTRIGYTF | TGTGCCACCAGCACATACGGGACCCGGATTGGCTACACCTTC
TRBJ2-5 | TRBV7-2 | many | . | CASSLVSGEETQYF | TGTGCCAGCAGCTTAGTATCGGGGGAAGAGACCCAGTACTTC